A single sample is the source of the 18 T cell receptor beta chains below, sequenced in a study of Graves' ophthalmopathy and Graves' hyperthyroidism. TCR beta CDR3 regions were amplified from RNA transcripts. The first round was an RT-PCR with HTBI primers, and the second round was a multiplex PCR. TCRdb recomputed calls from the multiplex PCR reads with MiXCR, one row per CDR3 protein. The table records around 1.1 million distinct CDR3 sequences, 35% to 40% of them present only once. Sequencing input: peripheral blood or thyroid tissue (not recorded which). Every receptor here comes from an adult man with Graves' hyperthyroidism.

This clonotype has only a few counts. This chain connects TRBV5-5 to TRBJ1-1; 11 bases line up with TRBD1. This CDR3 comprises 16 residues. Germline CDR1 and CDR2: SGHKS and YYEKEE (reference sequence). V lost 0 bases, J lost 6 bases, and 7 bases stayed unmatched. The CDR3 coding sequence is TGTGCCAGCAGCTTGGCTCGGACAGGGGGCGGCGCTGAAGCTTTCTTT. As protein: CASSLARTGGGAEAFF.

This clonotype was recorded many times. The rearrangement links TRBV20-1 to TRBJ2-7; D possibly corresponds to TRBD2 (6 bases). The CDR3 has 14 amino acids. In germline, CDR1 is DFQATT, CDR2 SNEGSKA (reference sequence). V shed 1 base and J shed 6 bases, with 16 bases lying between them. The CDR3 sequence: CSARAGEIIGEQYF. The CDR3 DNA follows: TGCAGTGCTAGAGCGGGAGAGATCATCGGCGAGCAGTACTTC.

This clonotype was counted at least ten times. This CDR3 is CASSLLGETYEQYF. In DNA, the CDR3 is TGTGCCAGCAGCTTACTGGGGGAGACCTACGAGCAGTACTTC. The J gene is TRBJ2-7, the V gene TRBV7-6, with D possibly called TRBD1 or TRBD2 (5 bases each). The CDR3 is 14 amino acids. V was pared by 2 bases and J by 2 bases, with 10 bases between. From germline, CDR1 is SGHVS and CDR2 FNYEAQ.

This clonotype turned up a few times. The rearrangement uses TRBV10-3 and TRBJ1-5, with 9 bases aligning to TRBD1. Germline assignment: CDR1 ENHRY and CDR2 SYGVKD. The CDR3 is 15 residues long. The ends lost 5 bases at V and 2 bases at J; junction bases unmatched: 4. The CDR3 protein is CAISRTGDGNQPQHF. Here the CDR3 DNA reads TGTGCCATCAGTAGGACAGGGGACGGCAATCAGCCCCAGCATTTT.

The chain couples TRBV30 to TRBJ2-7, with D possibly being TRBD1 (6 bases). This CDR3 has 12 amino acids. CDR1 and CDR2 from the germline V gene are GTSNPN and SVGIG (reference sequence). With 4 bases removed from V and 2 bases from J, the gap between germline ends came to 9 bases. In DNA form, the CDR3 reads TGTGCCTGGAAACAGGGAACCTACGAGCAGTACTTC. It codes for CAWKQGTYEQYF.

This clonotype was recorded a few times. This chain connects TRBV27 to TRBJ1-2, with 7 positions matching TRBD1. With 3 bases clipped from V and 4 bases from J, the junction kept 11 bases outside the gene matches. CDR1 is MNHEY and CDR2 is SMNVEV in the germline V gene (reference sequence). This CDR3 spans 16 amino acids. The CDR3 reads CASSFTLRTGPYGYTF. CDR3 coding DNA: TGTGCCAGCAGTTTTACCTTACGGACAGGCCCCTATGGCTACACCTTC.

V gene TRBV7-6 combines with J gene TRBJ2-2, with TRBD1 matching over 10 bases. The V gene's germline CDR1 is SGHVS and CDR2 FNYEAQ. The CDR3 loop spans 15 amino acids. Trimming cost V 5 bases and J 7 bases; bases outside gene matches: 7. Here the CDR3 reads CASSGTGVYVGELFF. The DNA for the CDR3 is TGTGCCAGCAGCGGGACAGGGGTATATGTCGGGGAGCTGTTTTTT.

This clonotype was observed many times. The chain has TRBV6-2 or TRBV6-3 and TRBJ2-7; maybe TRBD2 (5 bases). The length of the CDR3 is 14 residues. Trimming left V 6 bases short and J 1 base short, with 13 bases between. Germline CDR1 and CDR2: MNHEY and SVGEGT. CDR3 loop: CASRAERGSYEQYF. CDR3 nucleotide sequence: TGTGCCAGCAGGGCGGAGAGAGGGTCCTACGAGCAGTACTTC.

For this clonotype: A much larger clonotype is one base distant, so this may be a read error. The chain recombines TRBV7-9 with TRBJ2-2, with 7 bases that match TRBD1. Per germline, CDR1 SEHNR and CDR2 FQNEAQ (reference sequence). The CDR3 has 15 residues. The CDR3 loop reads CASSSRGRHTGKLFF. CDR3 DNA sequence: TGTGCCAGCAGCTCGAGGGGGCGCCACACCGGGAAGCTGTTTTTT.

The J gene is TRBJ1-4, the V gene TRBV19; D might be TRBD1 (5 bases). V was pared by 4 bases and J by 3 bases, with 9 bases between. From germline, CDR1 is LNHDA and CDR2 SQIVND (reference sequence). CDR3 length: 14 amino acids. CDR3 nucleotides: TGTGCCAGTAGTAGGGGGAGGTCTAATGAAAAACTGTTTTTT. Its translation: CASSRGRSNEKLFF.

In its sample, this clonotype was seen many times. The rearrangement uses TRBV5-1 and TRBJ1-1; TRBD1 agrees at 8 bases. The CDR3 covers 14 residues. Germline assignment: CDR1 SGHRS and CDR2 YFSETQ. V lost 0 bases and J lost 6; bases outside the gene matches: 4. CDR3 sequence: CASSLAGQGSEAFF. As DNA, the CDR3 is TGCGCCAGCAGCTTGGCAGGACAGGGTTCTGAAGCTTTCTTT.

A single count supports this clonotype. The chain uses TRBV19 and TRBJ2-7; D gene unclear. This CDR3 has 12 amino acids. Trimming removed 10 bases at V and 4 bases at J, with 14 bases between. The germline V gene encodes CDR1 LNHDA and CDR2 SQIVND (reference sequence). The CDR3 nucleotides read TGTGCCACGACCCATGGGCCATACGAGCAGTACTTC. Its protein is CATTHGPYEQYF.

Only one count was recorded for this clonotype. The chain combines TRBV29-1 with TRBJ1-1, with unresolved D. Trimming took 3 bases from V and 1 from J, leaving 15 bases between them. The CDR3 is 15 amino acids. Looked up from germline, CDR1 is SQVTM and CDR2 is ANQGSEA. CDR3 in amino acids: CSVDSSGLGNTEAFF. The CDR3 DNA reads TGCAGCGTTGATTCCAGCGGACTCGGGAACACTGAAGCTTTCTTT.

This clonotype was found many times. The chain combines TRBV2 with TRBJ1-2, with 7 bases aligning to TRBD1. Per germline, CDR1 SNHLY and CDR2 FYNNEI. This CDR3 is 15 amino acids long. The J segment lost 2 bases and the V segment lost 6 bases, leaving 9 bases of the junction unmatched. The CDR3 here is CASRTPGQTNYGYTF. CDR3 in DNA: TGTGCCAGCAGAACGCCGGGACAGACAAACTATGGCTACACCTTC.

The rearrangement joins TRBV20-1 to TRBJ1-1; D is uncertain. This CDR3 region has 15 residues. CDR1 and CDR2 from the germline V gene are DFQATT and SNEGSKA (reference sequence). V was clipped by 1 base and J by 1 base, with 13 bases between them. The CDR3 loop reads CSARGGGGGNTEAFF. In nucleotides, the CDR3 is TGCAGTGCTAGAGGAGGCGGCGGAGGGAACACTGAAGCTTTCTTT.

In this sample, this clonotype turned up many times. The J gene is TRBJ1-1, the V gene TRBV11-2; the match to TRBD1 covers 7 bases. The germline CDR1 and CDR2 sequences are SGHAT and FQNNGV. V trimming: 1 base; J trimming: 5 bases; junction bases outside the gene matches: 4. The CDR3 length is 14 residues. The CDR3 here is CASSLGGQTTEAFF. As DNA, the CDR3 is TGTGCCAGCAGCTTAGGGGGACAGACAACTGAAGCTTTCTTT.

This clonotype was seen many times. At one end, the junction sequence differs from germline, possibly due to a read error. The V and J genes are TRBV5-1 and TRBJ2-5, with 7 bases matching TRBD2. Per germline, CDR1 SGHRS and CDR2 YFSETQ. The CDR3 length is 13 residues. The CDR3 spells CASSSGGQETQYF. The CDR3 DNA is TGTGCCAGCAGCTCGGGGGGCCAAGAGACCCAGTACTTC.

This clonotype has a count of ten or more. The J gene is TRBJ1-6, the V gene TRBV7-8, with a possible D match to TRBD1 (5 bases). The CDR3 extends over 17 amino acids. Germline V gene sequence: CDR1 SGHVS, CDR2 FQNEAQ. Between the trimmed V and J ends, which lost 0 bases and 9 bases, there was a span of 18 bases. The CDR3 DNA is TGTGCCAGCAGCTTAGCGTATCGGGACCAACGCGCTTCACCCCTCCACTTT. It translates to CASSLAYRDQRASPLHF.